Given below is one TCR beta chain in context. The sample is drawn from a study of technical replicates of blood from several donors. Losses at the gene ends were 4 bases for V and 4 bases for J; bases not matched to a gene: 9. In germline, CDR1 is MDHEN, CDR2 SYDVKM. This CDR3 is 15 amino acids long. Profiled with immunoSEQ multiplex PCR; TCRdb holds only in-frame clones, not every one. The data contain more than 90,000 clones, around 96% of them singletons. The material sequenced was T cells isolated from PBMCs. The clonotype comes from a human donor in good health. The chain uses TRBV28 and TRBJ2-5, with 7 bases matching TRBD2. CDR3 in amino acids: CASSYGAGAPETQYF. Here the CDR3 DNA reads TGTGCCAGCAGTTACGGGGCGGGAGCCCCAGAGACCCAGTACTTC.